This T cell receptor beta chain was found in a study of neurological immune-mediated disorders. This clonotype was counted at least ten times. TCRdb re-called the 5' RACE reads with MiXCR, one entry per CDR3 protein. Altogether some 60,000 distinct CDR3 sequences are present, around 9.7% being singletons, with the ten largest covering roughly an eighth. Sample time point: longitudinal time-point 2. Source material was 2 million unsorted PBMCs, stored at -80 °C in RNAlater. CDR1 DFQATT and CDR2 SNEGSKA come from the germline V gene (reference sequence). CDR3 length equals 15 residues. The J segment lost 7 bases and the V segment lost 6 bases, leaving 8 bases of the junction unmatched.

This receptor was taken from a man under 40 in good health. Material for sequencing was PBMCs. This sequence joins TRBV20-1 and TRBJ2-1; 14 bases fit TRBD2. The CDR3 sequence: CSATRTSGRSNEQFF. CDR3 in DNA: TGCAGTGCAACCCGGACTAGCGGGAGGAGTAATGAGCAGTTCTTC.